A single sample gave rise to the 29 T cell receptor beta chains below, sequenced in a study of T cells in Graves' hyperthyroidism and ophthalmopathy. The CDR3 regions of TCR beta were amplified from RNA transcripts. The HTBI primer set was used in a first-round RT-PCR of the TCR CDR3. TCRdb fed the multiplex PCR reads into MiXCR, producing one record per CDR3 protein. The table has about 530,000 distinct CDR3 sequences, 15% to 20% seen once; the top ten hold roughly 15%. Material: blood. The receptors shown here come from a woman between 18 and 30 years old with Graves' ophthalmopathy.

The table lists this clonotype with a few counts. V is TRBV15 and J is TRBJ2-7; 9 positions agree with TRBD2. The trim removed 1 base at V and 4 bases at J, leaving 5 bases unmatched. The CDR3 runs 15 residues. Per the germline V gene, CDR1 is LNHNV and CDR2 is YYDKDF (reference sequence). This chain's CDR3 is CATSRGAGGAYEQYF. The CDR3 nucleotides read TGTGCCACCAGCAGAGGAGCGGGGGGTGCGTACGAGCAGTACTTC. The whole variable domain, remainder taken from reference TRBV15 and TRBJ2-7, is DAMVIQNPRYQVTQFGKPVTLSCSQTLNHNVMYWYQQKSSQAPKLLFHYYDKDFNNEADTPDNFQSRRPNTSFCFLDIRSPGLGDTAMYLCATSRGAGGAYEQYFGPGTRLTVT.

This clonotype showed up just a few times. The chain recombines TRBV19 with TRBJ1-5; D remains ambiguous. Per germline, CDR1 LNHDA and CDR2 SQIVND (reference sequence). Trimming left V 7 bases short and J 0 bases short, with 10 bases between. The CDR3 spans 14 residues. The CDR3 protein is CASTIAISNQPQHF. CDR3 nucleotides: TGTGCCAGTACCATAGCCATTAGCAATCAGCCCCAGCATTTT.

The chain has TRBV3-2 and TRBJ1-1; the table's TRBD1 call for D was not verified on the DNA. TRBV3-2 is a known pseudogene. The CDR3 has 18 amino acids. The CDR3 nucleotides are TGTGCCAGCAGCCAACCAGGGGGCGCGGGGCATCAGGAGACTGAAGCTTTCTTT. This codes for CASSQPGGAGHQETEAFF.

As to this clonotype: A much larger clonotype is one base distant, so this may be a read error. This chain joins TRBV7-2 and TRBJ2-7; D is ambiguous. The CDR3 spans 13 residues. V lost 1 base, J lost 7 bases, and 11 bases lay in between. The germline V gene has CDR1 SGHTA and CDR2 FQGNSA. The CDR3 bases are TGTGCCAGCAGCTTAGATCTGGTGTTGGAGCAGTACTTC. Translated, it gives CASSLDLVLEQYF.

The genes are TRBV24-1 and TRBJ2-2; D is perhaps TRBD1 (6 bases). The CDR3 contains 15 residues. CDR1 KGHDR and CDR2 SFDVKD come from the germline V gene. The ends were cut back, 2 bases at V and 1 base at J, with 7 bases in the middle. As DNA, the CDR3 is TGTGCCACCAGTGATTGGGACAAGAACACCGGGGAGCTGTTTTTT. It specifies CATSDWDKNTGELFF.

This clonotype occurred many times. The genes are TRBV12-3 or TRBV12-4 and TRBJ1-3; D gene uncertain. The CDR3 sequence is 13 residues long. The V and J ends lost 2 bases and 0 bases respectively, with 2 bases between them. The chain's CDR3 is CASSLNSGNTIYF. CDR3 DNA sequence: TGTGCCAGCAGTTTAAACTCTGGAAACACCATATATTTT.

This clonotype has a count of ten or more. The gene calls are TRBV12-3 or TRBV12-4 and TRBJ1-1, with D unresolved. V lost 5 bases, J lost 1 base, and 11 bases lay in between. The CDR3 consists of 14 residues. The CDR3 protein is CASSPMAQNTEAFF. CDR3 in DNA: TGTGCCAGCAGTCCCATGGCACAGAACACTGAAGCTTTCTTT.

This clonotype was found many times. The chain carries TRBV12-3 or TRBV12-4 and TRBJ2-1; 15 bases line up with TRBD2. V was pared by 8 bases and J by 8 bases, with 19 bases of the junction left unmatched. The CDR3 is 19 residues long. The CDR3 coding sequence is TGTGCCAGCCAAAACAAGAGGACTAGCGGGGGGGCCTCGTTTTATGAGCAGTTCTTC. Its protein is CASQNKRTSGGASFYEQFF.

The genes are TRBV15 and TRBJ2-7; maybe TRBD1 (7 bases). Germline lookup yields CDR1 LNHNV and CDR2 YYDKDF (reference sequence). V dropped 3 bases and J dropped 3 bases, with 18 bases sitting between them. The CDR3 loop spans 16 amino acids. CDR3 sequence reads: CATSRGGQEGNYEQYF. CDR3 in DNA: TGTGCCACCAGCAGGGGAGGACAGGAGGGCAACTACGAGCAGTACTTC.

In regard to this clonotype: A much larger clone sits a single nucleotide away, making a read error possible. The rearrangement joins TRBV10-3 to TRBJ1-1; D gene uncertain. CDR3 length equals 16 residues. Germline lookup yields CDR1 ENHRY and CDR2 SYGVKD. The CDR3 sequence is CAISESTKQVNTGAFF. CDR3 nucleotides: TGTGCCATCAGTGAGTCGACAAAGCAGGTGAACACTGGAGCTTTCTTT.

This clonotype was observed at least ten times. V and J are TRBV19 and TRBJ1-5, with D maybe TRBD1 (5 bases). The V end was cut by 7 bases, the J end by 0 bases, with 22 bases between. The germline gives CDR1 LNHDA, CDR2 SQIVND (reference sequence). The CDR3 loop spans 18 amino acids. The CDR3 region is CASKDFTLGTYSNQPQHF. The CDR3 bases are TGTGCCAGTAAAGATTTCACCCTGGGGACTTATAGCAATCAGCCCCAGCATTTT. Combining the CDR3 with reference TRBV19 and TRBJ1-5 gives the whole variable domain DGGITQSPKYLFRKEGQNVTLSCEQNLNHDAMYWYRQDPGQGLRLIYYSQIVNDFQKGDIAEGYSVSREKKESFPLTVTSAQKNPTAFYLCASKDFTLGTYSNQPQHFGDGTRLSIL.

The chain combines TRBV3-1 with TRBJ2-2; a weak D match, TRBD1 (6 bases). CDR3 length: 15 residues. The germline gives CDR1 LGHDT, CDR2 YNNKEL (reference sequence). The V and J ends lost 4 bases and 3 bases respectively, with 12 bases between them. Here the CDR3 reads CASSPLEGDTGELFF. CDR3 DNA: TGTGCCAGCAGCCCCCTCGAGGGGGACACCGGGGAGCTGTTTTTT.

This clonotype was counted ten times or more. The chain recombines TRBV6-1 with TRBJ2-7, with TRBD1 identical over 10 bases. Germline V lookup: CDR1 MNHNS, CDR2 SASEGT. The CDR3 is made up of 14 amino acids. CDR3 sequence reads: CATEVRDRGYEQYF. In DNA, the CDR3 is TGTGCTACCGAAGTGAGGGACAGGGGTTACGAGCAGTACTTC.

This clonotype was recorded many times. This sequence joins TRBV5-6 and TRBJ1-5, with 7 nucleotides matching TRBD1. Germline V gene data show CDR1 as SGHDT and CDR2 as YYEEEE. J lost 4 bases, V lost 2 bases, and 6 bases had no gene match. This CDR3 has 15 amino acids. CDR3 loop: CASSFQDRSNQPQHF. The DNA of the CDR3 is TGTGCCAGCAGCTTCCAGGACAGGAGTAATCAGCCCCAGCATTTT.

This clonotype was detected many times. V is TRBV12-3 or TRBV12-4 and J is TRBJ1-6, with D possibly being TRBD1 (6 bases). The V gene lost 4 bases and the J gene lost 7 bases, with 11 bases spanning the gap. The CDR3 has 14 residues. In nucleotides, the CDR3 is TGTGCCAGCAGTTCCAGGGGAGGGAATTCACCCCTCCACTTT. Amino acids: CASSSRGGNSPLHF.

This clonotype has more than one count but fewer than ten. The V gene is TRBV7-8, the J gene TRBJ2-4, with D possibly being TRBD2 (5 bases). The CDR3 has 16 amino acids. V lost 1 base to trimming and J lost 7 bases, with 17 bases between them. Germline-derived CDR1 and CDR2 are SGHVS and FQNEAQ. In DNA, the CDR3 is TGTGCCAGCAGCTTAGAGAGGTGGGAGTTTGTGAACATTCAGTACTTC. Its protein is CASSLERWEFVNIQYF.

The CDR3 reads CASDPGGRSYEQYF. The CDR3 DNA reads TGTGCCAGCGACCCAGGGGGACGTTCCTACGAGCAGTACTTC. This rearrangement joins TRBV19 to TRBJ2-7; TRBD1 matches at 7 bases. The CDR3 sequence is 14 residues long. V dropped 9 bases and J dropped 1; count of bases not matched to a gene: 9. The germline V gene has CDR1 LNHDA and CDR2 SQIVND (reference sequence).

This clonotype was observed at least ten times. This chain links TRBV12-3 or TRBV12-4 with TRBJ2-1; 9 nucleotides align to TRBD2. This CDR3 region has 15 residues. After removal of 5 bases from V and 2 bases from J, the junction contained 4 bases not matched to a gene. CDR3 amino acids: CASSNSGGPYNEQFF. For the CDR3, the DNA is TGTGCCAGCAGTAATAGCGGGGGACCCTACAATGAGCAGTTCTTC.

Many counts were recorded for this clonotype. The chain recombines TRBV6-5 with TRBJ1-5, with D unresolved. The V end was cut by 2 bases, the J end by 4 bases, with 6 bases between. There are 13 residues in the CDR3. CDR1 is MNHEY, CDR2 SVGAGI, per germline. The CDR3 nucleotides read TGTGCCAGCAGTTACGGGTTGAATCAGCCCCAGCATTTT. Residues: CASSYGLNQPQHF.

This clonotype appeared a few times. The chain uses TRBV29-1 and TRBJ2-7; D remains unclear. CDR1 SQVTM and CDR2 ANQGSEA come from the germline V gene. V was clipped by 3 bases and J by 2 bases, with 11 bases between them. The CDR3 has 13 residues. The CDR3 sequence: CSVDSKTTYEQYF. The CDR3 DNA follows: TGCAGCGTTGACAGTAAGACAACCTACGAGCAGTACTTC.

This clonotype has more than one count but fewer than ten. V is TRBV20-1 and J is TRBJ2-3, with TRBD1 matching 9 bases. The CDR3 is 15 residues long. Germline lookup yields CDR1 DFQATT and CDR2 SNEGSKA (reference sequence). Trimming removed 3 bases from V and 1 base from J; junction bases left unmatched: 5. The CDR3 nucleotides read TGCAGTGCTAGCTCCTACAGGGGGCGCACAGATACGCAGTATTTT. Protein: CSASSYRGRTDTQYF.

This clonotype was detected ten times or more. The CDR3 is CAWSVTGSYGYTF. The CDR3 region has the DNA TGTGCCTGGAGTGTGACAGGGAGTTATGGCTACACCTTC. The V and J genes are TRBV30 and TRBJ1-2; 7 nucleotides agree with TRBD1. Germline V gene data show CDR1 as GTSNPN and CDR2 as SVGIG (reference sequence). The CDR3 has 13 amino acids. Trimming cost V 0 bases and J 5 bases; bases outside gene matches: 3.

Remarks on this clonotype: One base away lies a much larger clone, so this may be a sequencing read error. Given the absence of the conserved phenylalanine or tryptophan at the CDR3 end, a read error is likely. The chain couples TRBV29-1 to TRBJ2-1; D is possibly TRBD1 (6 bases). The CDR3 length is 13 residues. Germline assignment: CDR1 SQVTM and CDR2 ANQGSEA. V was pared by 4 bases and J by 4 bases, with 11 bases between. CDR3 protein: CSVANGQYNEQFS. DNA for the CDR3: TGCAGCGTTGCCAACGGACAGTACAATGAGCAGTTCTCC.

The table lists this clonotype with many counts. The chain has TRBV7-9 and TRBJ2-3; TRBD2 agrees at 7 bases. The germline V gene encodes CDR1 SEHNR and CDR2 FQNEAQ (reference sequence). V was pared by 4 bases and J by 3 bases, with 13 bases of the junction left unmatched. This CDR3 is built from 17 residues. The CDR3 nucleotides read TGTGCCAGCAGCTCTCCCCGGGGAGGCGGGAGTACAGATACGCAGTATTTT. Its translation: CASSSPRGGGSTDTQYF.

The chain combines TRBV29-1 with TRBJ2-7; D unresolved. The CDR3 runs 15 residues. Germline V CDR1 and CDR2: SQVTM, ANQGSEA. The germline V and J ends were trimmed by 1 base and 0 bases, with 13 bases remaining between them. The CDR3 DNA follows: TGCAGCGTTGAAGCTGCAGAGGAAAGCTCCTACGAGCAGTACTTC. Its translation: CSVEAAEESSYEQYF.

This clonotype was found many times. The chain is built from TRBV20-1 and TRBJ2-4; 13 bases agree with TRBD2. Germline trimming cut 3 bases from V and 3 bases from J; bases unmatched to any gene: 14. The CDR3 runs to 19 residues. CDR1 and CDR2 from the germline V gene are DFQATT and SNEGSKA (reference sequence). The CDR3 DNA reads TGCAGTGCTAGGCCCGTAGGACTAGCGGGAGATAGCGGCAAAAACATTCAGTACTTC. This translates into CSARPVGLAGDSGKNIQYF.

This clonotype was counted ten times or more. The chain recombines TRBV30 with TRBJ2-7; D remains ambiguous. The germline V gene has CDR1 GTSNPN and CDR2 SVGIG (reference sequence). This CDR3 comprises 13 residues. Trimming cost V 0 bases and J 1 base, with 7 bases left between them. In DNA form, the CDR3 reads TGTGCCTGGAGTGTACGCAGTTCCTACGAGCAGTACTTC. As protein: CAWSVRSSYEQYF.

This clonotype was detected only a few times. The rearrangement joins TRBV20-1 to TRBJ2-7; the match to TRBD1 covers 8 bases. The CDR3 has 15 residues. Trimming at V came to 5 bases and at J to 0 bases, leaving 9 bases not matched to a gene. The germline V gene encodes CDR1 DFQATT and CDR2 SNEGSKA (reference sequence). In DNA, the CDR3 is TGCAGTGCTGATGGACAGGGCCGAAGCTCCTACGAGCAGTACTTC. Amino acids: CSADGQGRSSYEQYF.

This clonotype appeared many times. The chain has TRBV11-3 and TRBJ2-1; TRBD2 might be the D (6 bases). CDR1 is SGHNT and CDR2 is YENEEA in the germline V gene. With 3 bases removed from V and 5 bases from J, the gap between germline ends came to 14 bases. The CDR3 runs 15 residues. The CDR3 nucleotides read TGTGCCAGCAGCTTCGGGGGATCGCGGAACAATGAGCAGTTCTTC. It specifies CASSFGGSRNNEQFF.